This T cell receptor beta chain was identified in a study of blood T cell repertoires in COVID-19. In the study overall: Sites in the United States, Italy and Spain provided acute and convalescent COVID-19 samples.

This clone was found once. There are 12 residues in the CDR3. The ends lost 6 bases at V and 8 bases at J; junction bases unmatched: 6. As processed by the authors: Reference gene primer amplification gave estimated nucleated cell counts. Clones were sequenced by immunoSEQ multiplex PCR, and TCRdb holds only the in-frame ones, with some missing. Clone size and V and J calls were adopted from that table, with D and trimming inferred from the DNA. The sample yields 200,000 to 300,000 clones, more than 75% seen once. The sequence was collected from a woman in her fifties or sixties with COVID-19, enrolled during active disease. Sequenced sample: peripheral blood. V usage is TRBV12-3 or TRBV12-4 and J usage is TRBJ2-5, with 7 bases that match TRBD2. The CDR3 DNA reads TGTGCCAGCAGGGGGGGGTCCGGCACCCAGTACTTC. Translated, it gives CASRGGSGTQYF.